The 9 T cell receptor beta chains reported below all come from one sample, sequenced in a study of T cell responses to AZD1222 COVID-19 vaccine. Data came from immunoSEQ multiplex PCR; TCRdb stores just in-frame clones and leaves some out. Altogether about 140,000 clones are present, roughly 89% being singletons, with the ten largest covering just over 5.5%. The sequencing here drew on peripheral blood, taken on day 0 of AZD1222 vaccination. These receptors were obtained from an adult in good health.

The rearrangement links TRBV9 to TRBJ2-6; D might be TRBD1 (6 bases). V shed 3 bases and J shed 2 bases, with 9 bases lying between them. This CDR3 has 15 amino acids. Germline CDR1 and CDR2: SGDLS and YYNGEE. CDR3 in DNA: TGTGCCAGCAGCGAACAGGGTACTGGGGCCAACGTCCTGACTTTC. Translated, it gives CASSEQGTGANVLTF.

V and J are TRBV19 and TRBJ2-7; TRBD2 might be the D (5 bases). The CDR3 has 12 residues. Germline V gene lookup returns CDR1 LNHDA and CDR2 SQIVND (reference sequence). The ends were cut back, 7 bases at V and 7 bases at J, with 14 bases in the middle. The CDR3, as DNA: TGTGCCAGTATAGGGTCACCGGGGGAGCAGTACTTC. It specifies CASIGSPGEQYF.

The chain has TRBV11-2 and TRBJ2-7, with TRBD1 identical over 7 bases. The V gene's germline CDR1 is SGHAT and CDR2 FQNNGV. CDR3 length: 18 amino acids. Germline trimming cut 4 bases from V and 4 bases from J; bases unmatched to any gene: 19. CDR3 region: CASSSRRPNIGTVYEQYF. CDR3 in DNA: TGTGCCAGCAGCTCCCGTCGGCCTAACATCGGGACAGTTTACGAGCAGTACTTC.

The chain carries TRBV7-9 and TRBJ2-7, with 11 bases identical to TRBD2. V shed 4 bases and J 1 base; nucleotides not matched to a gene: 15. From germline, CDR1 is SEHNR and CDR2 FQNEAQ (reference sequence). The CDR3 has 19 amino acids. The chain's CDR3 is CASSSQPRQSSGRSYEQYF. CDR3 coding DNA: TGTGCCAGCAGCTCCCAACCTCGACAGTCTAGCGGGAGGTCCTACGAGCAGTACTTC. Based on the CDR3 plus reference TRBV7-9 and TRBJ2-7, the full variable domain is DTGVSQNPRHKITKRGQNVTFRCDPISEHNRLYWYRQTLGQGPEFLTYFQNEAQLEKSRLLSDRFSAERPKGSFSTLEIQRTEQGDSAMYLCASSSQPRQSSGRSYEQYFGPGTRLTVT.

The chain couples TRBV6-6 to TRBJ1-5; 9 bases match TRBD1. CDR3 size: 15 residues. V gave up 5 bases and J gave up 2 bases; unmatched junction bases: 4. Germline lookup yields CDR1 MNHNY and CDR2 SVGAGI (reference sequence). The CDR3 protein is CASSMTGGGNQPQHF. The CDR3 region has the DNA TGTGCCAGCAGTATGACAGGGGGTGGCAATCAGCCCCAGCATTTT.

The rearrangement joins TRBV5-1 to TRBJ2-1; 10 nucleotides align to TRBD2. Germline assignment: CDR1 SGHRS and CDR2 YFSETQ. The CDR3 is 14 amino acids. The junction had 3 bases not matched to a gene; V was cut back by 7 bases and J by 2 bases. The CDR3: CASEREGTYNEQFF. DNA of the CDR3: TGCGCCAGCGAGCGGGAGGGAACCTACAATGAGCAGTTCTTC. Full variable domain (remainder filled in from reference TRBV5-1 and TRBJ2-1): KAGVTQTPRYLIKTRGQQVTLSCSPISGHRSVSWYQQTPGQGLQFLFEYFSETQRNKGNFPGRFSGRQFSNSRSEMNVSTLELGDSALYLCASEREGTYNEQFFGPGTRLTVL.

This chain connects TRBV2 to TRBJ1-2, with 7 bases lining up with TRBD1. This CDR3 region has 13 residues. J lost 2 bases, V lost 7 bases, and 4 bases had no gene match. The V gene's germline CDR1 is SNHLY and CDR2 FYNNEI. CDR3 coding DNA: TGTGCCAGCATAGGACAGGTGAACTATGGCTACACCTTC. It yields the protein CASIGQVNYGYTF.

The CDR3 coding sequence is TGCGCCAGCAGCCAGACTAGCGGCAATTTAGCCAAAAACATTCAGTACTTC. This codes for CASSQTSGNLAKNIQYF. The rearrangement joins TRBV5-1 to TRBJ2-4, with 9 bases identical to TRBD2. Germline-derived CDR1 and CDR2 are SGHRS and YFSETQ. The J segment lost 0 bases and the V segment lost 4 bases, leaving 8 bases of the junction unmatched. This CDR3 region has 17 residues.

The rearrangement joins TRBV11-1 to TRBJ2-5; no reliable D call. Trimming stripped 7 bases from V and 6 bases from J, with 15 bases between. CDR3 length: 13 amino acids. CDR1 is SGHAT, CDR2 FQDESV, per germline (reference sequence). CDR3 DNA sequence: TGTGCCAGCACCGAGGAGCTCAAGAAGACCCAGTACTTC. It specifies CASTEELKKTQYF.